Each of the 12 T cell receptor beta chains below was sequenced from the same sample in a study of T cell responses to AZD1222 COVID-19 vaccine. The method was immunoSEQ multiplex PCR; TCRdb's version includes in-frame clones alone and lacks a portion of them. The sample shows about 85,000 clones, 80% to 90% of them seen only once. The sample was peripheral blood, taken on day 0 of AZD1222 vaccination. The receptor source for this set is an adult in good health.

The rearrangement links TRBV7-2 to TRBJ2-1; D is unresolved. Germline CDR1 is SGHTA and CDR2 is FQGNSA. This CDR3 has 17 amino acids. V was clipped by 5 bases and J by 0 bases, with 17 bases between them. The CDR3 loop is CASSIAPGRTSYNEQFF. CDR3 in DNA: TGTGCCAGCAGCATTGCCCCCGGCAGAACCTCCTACAATGAGCAGTTCTTC.

The chain combines TRBV5-5 with TRBJ2-3; D might be TRBD1 or TRBD2, each matching 5 bases. Germline V gene lookup returns CDR1 SGHKS and CDR2 YYEKEE (reference sequence). This CDR3 region has 12 residues. The V end lost 6 bases, the J end lost 3 bases, and 8 bases lay between the germline ends. CDR3 coding DNA: TGTGCCAGCACCGAGGGGACAGATACGCAGTATTTT. This codes for CASTEGTDTQYF.

CDR3 DNA: TGTGCCAGCAGCTCCCCGGGAACGAGGGGTAATGAAAAACTGTTTTTT. Its translation is CASSSPGTRGNEKLFF. The chain combines TRBV2 with TRBJ1-4; possibly TRBD1 for D (5 bases). The CDR3 has 16 residues. Trimming left V 6 bases short and J 4 bases short, with 18 bases between. Per germline, CDR1 SNHLY and CDR2 FYNNEI.

The chain joins TRBV27 to TRBJ1-4, with a tentative D call TRBD1 (6 bases). Between the trimmed V and J ends, which lost 7 bases and 7 bases, there was a span of 13 bases. The CDR3 loop spans 13 amino acids. Germline CDR1 is MNHEY and CDR2 is SMNVEV (reference sequence). In nucleotides, the CDR3 is TGTGCCAGCAAAGCCACGGGGGCTGAAAAACTGTTTTTT. This encodes CASKATGAEKLFF.

J is TRBJ1-3 and V is TRBV5-6, with TRBD1 as a possible D gene (5 bases). Trimming took off 4 bases at V and 4 bases at J, with 15 bases between the two ends. Germline V CDR1 and CDR2: SGHDT, YYEEEE. The CDR3 is 15 residues long. Here the CDR3 DNA reads TGTGCCAGCAGCCGGGACGGACACTCCGGAAACACCATATATTTT. Its translation is CASSRDGHSGNTIYF. Looking up the rest from reference TRBV5-6 and TRBJ1-3 gives the full variable domain: DAGVTQSPTHLIKTRGQQVTLRCSPKSGHDTVSWYQQALGQGPQFIFQYYEEEERQRGNFPDRFSGHQFPNYSSELNVNALLLGDSALYLCASSRDGHSGNTIYFGEGSWLTVV.

The V and J genes are TRBV3-1 (or the pseudogene TRBV3-2) and TRBJ1-3; D is undetermined. The CDR3 is 11 residues long. Trimming removed 5 bases from V and 7 bases from J, with 6 bases in between. Germline values: CDR1 LGHDT, CDR2 YNNKEL (reference sequence). The CDR3 region is CASSSSNTIYF. Here the CDR3 DNA reads TGTGCCAGCAGCTCCAGTAACACCATATATTTT.

This chain's CDR3 is CASSPPRAGDYTQYF. In DNA form, the CDR3 reads TGTGCCAGCTCACCACCGAGGGCCGGAGATTATACGCAGTATTTT. The chain combines TRBV18 with TRBJ2-3; D might be TRBD2 (5 bases). The CDR3 is 15 residues long. The V gene's germline CDR1 is KGHSH and CDR2 LQKENI. Trimming cost V 0 bases and J 7 bases, with 14 bases left between them.

The sample holds one count of this clone. The V call is TRBV5-1, the J call TRBJ1-6; the match to TRBD1 covers 10 bases. The trim removed 0 bases at V and 7 bases at J, leaving 4 bases unmatched. Germline lookup yields CDR1 SGHRS and CDR2 YFSETQ. This CDR3 spans 16 amino acids. CDR3: CASSLGQGAVNSPLHF. CDR3 coding DNA: TGCGCCAGCAGCTTGGGACAGGGGGCAGTCAATTCACCCCTCCACTTT.

V usage is TRBV18 and J usage is TRBJ2-4; weak D call: TRBD1 (5 bases). The germline gives CDR1 KGHSH, CDR2 LQKENI. The CDR3 has 18 residues. The germline V and J ends were trimmed by 3 bases and 0 bases, with 18 bases remaining between them. DNA for the CDR3: TGTGCCAGCTCACCTATAGGTGGGGCAGCTCTAGCCAAAAACATTCAGTACTTC. It encodes CASSPIGGAALAKNIQYF.

This clone appeared a few times. V gene TRBV15 combines with J gene TRBJ1-5; no clear D gene. V shed 7 bases and J shed 6 bases, with 19 bases lying between them. Germline V lookup: CDR1 LNHNV, CDR2 YYDKDF (reference sequence). This CDR3 contains 15 residues. The CDR3 coding sequence is TGTGCCACCACCGCGAGGGCCGAACGAGCTCAGCCCCAGCATTTT. Amino acids: CATTARAERAQPQHF. Complete variable domain (other parts from reference TRBV15 and TRBJ1-5): DAMVIQNPRYQVTQFGKPVTLSCSQTLNHNVMYWYQQKSSQAPKLLFHYYDKDFNNEADTPDNFQSRRPNTSFCFLDIRSPGLGDTAMYLCATTARAERAQPQHFGDGTRLSIL.

The chain uses TRBV24-1 and TRBJ1-2; D is unclear. The CDR3 consists of 13 residues. CDR1 and CDR2 (germline): KGHDR, SFDVKD. Trimming removed 3 bases from V and 8 bases from J, with 12 bases in between. CDR3: CATSDHNYGGYTF. CDR3 nucleotide sequence: TGTGCCACCAGTGATCATAATTATGGCGGCTACACCTTC.

The V call is TRBV7-9, the J call TRBJ2-7, with D hard to call. The CDR3 spans 14 residues. Germline-derived CDR1 and CDR2 are SEHNR and FQNEAQ (reference sequence). The V and J ends lost 5 bases and 1 base respectively, with 12 bases between them. The CDR3 DNA follows: TGTGCCAGCAGCCCCCGGACGGATTCCTACGAGCAGTACTTC. This codes for CASSPRTDSYEQYF.